Listed below are T cell receptor beta chains from one sample, sequenced in a study of T cell responses to AZD1222 COVID-19 vaccine. Profiled with immunoSEQ multiplex PCR; TCRdb holds only in-frame clones, not every one. The table lists under 150,000 clones, 85% to 95% of them singletons. Specimen: peripheral blood, collected on day 0 of AZD1222 vaccination. Source of these receptors: an adult in good health. Each CDR3 is given with its conserved first and last residue. Each record gives: J gene, V gene, D gene, clone size, CDR3 protein, CDR3 DNA. The D gene is left open where the match is weak. Only part of the rows carry a size: once, few, many, or a class if the clone is expanded.

>TRBJ1-5|TRBV24-1|.|.
CATSDPDQGGNQPQHF
TGTGCCACCAGTGATCCGGACCAAGGGGGCAATCAGCCCCAGCATTTT
>TRBJ2-3|TRBV5-1|TRBD1|.
CASSLDPDRALTDTQYF
TGCGCCAGCAGCTTGGATCCAGACAGGGCCCTCACAGATACGCAGTATTTT
>TRBJ1-2|TRBV19|.|.
CASSLRPGDTGNYGYTF
TGTGCCAGTAGTCTTAGGCCCGGGGACACCGGTAACTATGGCTACACCTTC
>TRBJ1-2|TRBV5-4|.|.
CASSLAEVGGVDGYTF
TGTGCCAGCAGCTTGGCCGAGGTTGGGGGAGTCGATGGCTACACCTTC
>TRBJ1-1|TRBV15|TRBD1|.
CATSLGTAHTEAFF
TGTGCCACCAGCCTAGGGACAGCACACACTGAAGCTTTCTTT
>TRBJ2-1|TRBV19|.|.
CASSPGIFFKRTAPYNEQFF
TGTGCCAGTAGCCCCGGCATTTTCTTTAAGCGGACCGCCCCCTACAATGAGCAGTTCTTC
>TRBJ1-5|TRBV24-1|.|.
CATSPPHPDCHQPQHF
TGTGCCACCAGCCCCCCCCACCCGGACTGCCACCAGCCCCAGCATTTT
>TRBJ1-2|TRBV6-5|.|.
CASSSPRGLGDYGYTF
TGTGCCAGCAGTTCCCCCAGGGGACTCGGAGACTATGGCTACACCTTC
>TRBJ2-2|TRBV7-8|.|.
CASKGSWTDTGELFF
TGTGCCAGCAAAGGGTCCTGGACGGACACCGGGGAGCTGTTTTTT
>TRBJ1-1|TRBV14|TRBD1|.
CASSQLQGGNTEAFF
TGTGCCAGCAGCCAACTACAGGGGGGGAACACTGAAGCTTTCTTT
>TRBJ1-3|TRBV30|.|.
CAWWGFDSGNTIYF
TGTGCCTGGTGGGGCTTTGACTCTGGAAACACCATATATTTT
>TRBJ2-2|TRBV12-3/TRBV12-4|.|once
CATQDSGELFF
TGTGCCACCCAGGACTCCGGGGAGCTGTTTTTT
>TRBJ1-5|TRBV28|.|.
CASKGGSHSNQPQHF
TGTGCCTCCAAAGGAGGTTCCCATAGCAATCAGCCCCAGCATTTT
>TRBJ2-1|TRBV25-1|.|.
CASGPFLSYNEQFF
TGTGCCAGCGGACCATTCCTCTCCTACAATGAGCAGTTCTTC
>TRBJ1-2|TRBV2|.|.
CASSGGAHRENYGYTF
TGTGCCAGCAGTGGAGGGGCCCACAGGGAGAACTATGGCTACACCTTC
>TRBJ2-1|TRBV7-8|TRBD2|.
CASSKLAGGYNEQFF
TGTGCCAGCAGCAAACTAGCGGGGGGCTACAATGAGCAGTTCTTC
>TRBJ2-5|TRBV7-9|.|.
CASSLGQWETQYF
TGTGCCAGCAGCCTAGGACAGTGGGAGACCCAGTACTTC
>TRBJ1-1|TRBV19|.|.
CASTGYTEAFF
TGTGCCAGTACCGGTTACACTGAAGCTTTCTTT
>TRBJ2-3|TRBV9|.|once
CASSVTTDTQYF
TGTGCCAGCAGCGTAACCACAGATACGCAGTATTTT
>TRBJ1-5|TRBV4-2|.|.
CASSQDYQLNQPQHF
TGTGCCAGCAGCCAAGATTATCAGCTCAATCAGCCCCAGCATTTT
>TRBJ1-2|TRBV5-5|.|.
CASSFQQNYGYTF
TGTGCCAGCAGCTTTCAACAGAACTATGGCTACACCTTC
>TRBJ2-7|TRBV10-3|.|.
CAISESGGSYEQYF
TGTGCCATCAGTGAGTCCGGGGGTTCCTACGAGCAGTACTTC
>TRBJ1-2|TRBV5-6|.|.
CASSLVRTANYGYTF
TGTGCCAGCAGCTTAGTCAGGACAGCGAACTATGGCTACACCTTC
>TRBJ1-2|TRBV4-3|TRBD1|.
CASSHATGTGVGYTF
TGCGCCAGCAGCCATGCAACCGGGACAGGGGTCGGCTACACCTTC
>TRBJ2-1|TRBV5-1|.|.
CASSLLLSSYNEQFF
TGCGCCAGCAGCCTCCTTCTTAGCTCCTACAATGAGCAGTTCTTC
>TRBJ1-5|TRBV28|.|.
CASSNQGNQPQHF
TGTGCCAGCAGTAATCAGGGGAATCAGCCCCAGCATTTT
>TRBJ2-5|TRBV5-4|.|.
CASSLLGGGETQYF
TGTGCCAGCAGCTTGTTGGGGGGGGGCGAGACCCAGTACTTC
>TRBJ1-1|TRBV19|.|.
CASSTWNTEAFF
TGTGCCAGTAGTACCTGGAACACTGAAGCTTTCTTT
>TRBJ1-3|TRBV9|.|.
CASSVGLGSERGNTIYF
TGTGCCAGCAGCGTAGGTTTAGGAAGCGAACGAGGAAACACCATATATTTT
>TRBJ1-2|TRBV7-9|.|.
CATGGADVNYGYTF
TGTGCCACGGGAGGGGCGGATGTTAACTATGGCTACACCTTC
>TRBJ2-2|TRBV29-1|.|few
CSVEGRAGELFF
TGCAGCGTTGAAGGGAGGGCCGGGGAGCTGTTTTTT
>TRBJ2-1|TRBV5-4|TRBD1|.
CASSLRQGANEQFF
TGTGCCAGCAGCCTCCGACAGGGGGCCAATGAGCAGTTCTTC
>TRBJ1-2|TRBV24-1|.|once
CATSAGGYGYTF
TGTGCCACCAGTGCCGGGGGCTATGGCTACACCTTC
>TRBJ2-7|TRBV2|TRBD2|.
CAHRGTSGPRGQYF
TGTGCCCACAGGGGGACTAGCGGGCCCAGGGGGCAGTACTTC
>TRBJ2-7|TRBV7-9|.|.
CASSGDHEQYF
TGTGCCAGCAGCGGGGATCACGAGCAGTACTTC
>TRBJ1-5|TRBV29-1|.|.
CSTSGTPGSNQPQHF
TGCAGCACCTCCGGGACCCCCGGAAGCAATCAGCCCCAGCATTTT
>TRBJ1-1|TRBV5-1|.|.
CASSAGYRGLEAFF
TGCGCCAGCAGCGCTGGATACCGGGGCCTTGAAGCTTTCTTT
>TRBJ2-1|TRBV7-7|TRBD2|.
CASSSGLAGGDEQFF
TGTGCCAGCAGCTCGGGACTAGCGGGAGGGGATGAGCAGTTCTTC
>TRBJ2-3|TRBV19|.|.
CASSITYLADTQYF
TGTGCCAGTAGTATAACATACCTCGCGGATACGCAGTATTTT
>TRBJ1-6|TRBV5-6|.|.
CASNLRGLGSPLHF
TGTGCCAGCAACCTCAGGGGACTAGGATCACCCCTCCACTTT